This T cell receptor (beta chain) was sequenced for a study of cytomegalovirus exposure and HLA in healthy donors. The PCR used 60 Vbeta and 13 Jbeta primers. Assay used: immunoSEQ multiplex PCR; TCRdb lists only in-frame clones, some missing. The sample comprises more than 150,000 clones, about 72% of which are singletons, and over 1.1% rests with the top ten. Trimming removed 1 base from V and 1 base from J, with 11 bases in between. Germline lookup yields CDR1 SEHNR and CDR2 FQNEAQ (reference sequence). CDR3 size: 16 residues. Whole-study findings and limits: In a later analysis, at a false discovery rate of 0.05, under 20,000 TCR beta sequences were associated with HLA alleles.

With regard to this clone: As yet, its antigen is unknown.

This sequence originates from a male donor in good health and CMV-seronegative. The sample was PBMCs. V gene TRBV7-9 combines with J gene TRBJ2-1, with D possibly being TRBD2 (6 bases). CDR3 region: CASSLVAALSYNEQFF. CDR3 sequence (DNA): TGTGCCAGCAGCTTAGTAGCGGCCCTGTCCTACAATGAGCAGTTCTTC.